The 20 T cell receptor beta chains below were found in one sample sequenced in a study of shared clonotypes between healthy human individuals. Sequencing was performed with immunoSEQ multiplex PCR; in TCRdb, only in-frame clones are kept and a portion is missing. Of 780,000 or so clones listed, around 77% were seen once; the top ten hold under 2%. Source material: memory CD4+ T cells sorted from blood. As to subset: CD45RA-negative fraction. The receptors here all came from a woman aged 25-40 years in good health.

V usage is TRBV28 and J usage is TRBJ2-7, with D tentatively TRBD2 (6 bases). The CDR3 is made up of 14 amino acids. Germline CDR1 reads MDHEN; CDR2 reads SYDVKM. Trimming removed 5 bases from V and 0 bases from J, with 11 bases in between. In DNA form, the CDR3 reads TGTGCCAGCAGTCCCGGGGACTCCTCCTACGAGCAGTACTTC. Translating gives CASSPGDSSYEQYF.

This sequence joins TRBV28 and TRBJ1-5; the D is unclear. CDR3 length: 15 amino acids. Germline V gives CDR1 MDHEN, CDR2 SYDVKM. The V end was cut by 7 bases, the J end by 5 bases, with 18 bases between. CDR3 sequence reads: CASNDRATGDQPQHF. As DNA, the CDR3 is TGTGCCAGCAACGACCGGGCCACTGGGGATCAGCCCCAGCATTTT.

The V and J genes are TRBV28 and TRBJ1-2; TRBD1 matches 11 bases. Germline V CDR1 and CDR2: MDHEN, SYDVKM. This CDR3 contains 17 residues. J was trimmed by 5 bases and V by 4 bases; bases with no gene match: 12. The CDR3 region is CASSSPAPGTGGYGYTF. The CDR3 DNA sequence: TGTGCCAGCAGTTCCCCAGCCCCCGGGACAGGGGGATATGGCTACACCTTC.

V usage is TRBV7-6 and J usage is TRBJ2-3; D unclear. CDR3 length: 14 amino acids. With 5 bases removed from V and 3 bases from J, the gap between germline ends came to 12 bases. The germline gives CDR1 SGHVS, CDR2 FNYEAQ. This chain's CDR3 is CASSRTGGTDTQYF. The CDR3, as DNA: TGTGCCAGCAGCCGTACTGGCGGTACAGATACGCAGTATTTT.

The rearrangement joins TRBV6-5 to TRBJ2-2; D is ambiguous. The CDR3 contains 14 residues. Germline CDR1 is MNHEY and CDR2 is SVGAGI. Trimming cost V 3 bases and J 2 bases, with 7 bases left between them. CDR3 amino acids: CASSYDHNTGELFF. In DNA, the CDR3 is TGTGCCAGCAGTTATGACCACAACACCGGGGAGCTGTTTTTT.

This clone occurred many times. This chain joins TRBV4-1 and TRBJ1-5, with D unclear. There are 16 residues in the CDR3. The germline V gene encodes CDR1 MGHRA and CDR2 YSYEKL. The V end lost 0 bases, the J end lost 7 bases, and 16 bases lay between the germline ends. In nucleotides, the CDR3 is TGCGCCAGCAGCCAAGATCGTGGCTGGTCTGGGCAGCCCCAGCATTTT. Translated: CASSQDRGWSGQPQHF.

V and J are TRBV21-1 and TRBJ1-2; the tabulated D call, TRBD1, remains unverified against the DNA. TRBV21-1 is annotated as a pseudogene. The CDR3 runs to 14 residues. The CDR3 here is CASRINRGPHGYTF. The CDR3 DNA follows: TGTGCCAGCAGGATTAACAGGGGGCCCCACGGCTACACCTTC.

Ten or more counts support this clone. The chain is built from TRBV27 and TRBJ2-1, with 9 positions matching TRBD2. Unmatched junction bases numbered 21, after V lost 3 bases and J lost 0 bases. The CDR3 contains 22 residues. Germline CDR1 is MNHEY and CDR2 is SMNVEV (reference sequence). This chain's CDR3 is CASSFPPAGASGTQSSYNEQFF. The DNA of the CDR3 is TGTGCCAGCAGTTTCCCTCCCGCCGGAGCTAGCGGGACCCAAAGCTCCTACAATGAGCAGTTCTTC.

The rearrangement links TRBV19 to TRBJ1-1; D may be TRBD1 (5 bases). The CDR3 extends over 13 amino acids. Trimming removed 8 bases at V and 6 bases at J, with 16 bases between. The germline V gene encodes CDR1 LNHDA and CDR2 SQIVND (reference sequence). CDR3 residues: CASRNIGASEAFF. The DNA of the CDR3 is TGTGCCAGTCGGAATATTGGGGCCTCTGAAGCTTTCTTT.

The rearrangement joins TRBV19 to TRBJ2-7; 7 positions match TRBD1. The CDR3 contains 13 residues. Trimming removed 2 bases from V and 7 bases from J; junction bases left unmatched: 5. Germline V gene lookup returns CDR1 LNHDA and CDR2 SQIVND (reference sequence). Written as DNA, the CDR3 is TGTGCCAGTAGTATACAACTCAGGGGGGAGCAGTACTTC. It translates to CASSIQLRGEQYF. The complete variable domain, with remaining parts taken from reference TRBV19 and TRBJ2-7, reads DGGITQSPKYLFRKEGQNVTLSCEQNLNHDAMYWYRQDPGQGLRLIYYSQIVNDFQKGDIAEGYSVSREKKESFPLTVTSAQKNPTAFYLCASSIQLRGEQYFGPGTRLTVT.

V gene TRBV27 combines with J gene TRBJ1-5; the D gene is possibly TRBD1 (6 bases). The CDR3 consists of 13 residues. V was cut by 6 bases and J by 6 bases, with 12 bases left in between. Germline CDR1 is MNHEY and CDR2 is SMNVEV (reference sequence). This CDR3 reads CASSLRGSQPQHF. CDR3 DNA sequence: TGTGCCAGCAGCCTCAGGGGAAGTCAGCCCCAGCATTTT.

This rearrangement joins TRBV6-6 to TRBJ2-2; TRBD1 is a possible D gene (5 bases). The CDR3 runs 14 residues. Trimming removed 2 bases at V and 4 bases at J, with 8 bases between. Germline V gene data show CDR1 as MNHNY and CDR2 as SVGAGI (reference sequence). CDR3 in DNA: TGTGCCAGCAGTTACCAGGGCGGCACCGGGGAGCTGTTTTTT. Its translation is CASSYQGGTGELFF.

The rearrangement links TRBV18 to TRBJ2-2; 7 bases are a match to TRBD1. Per germline, CDR1 KGHSH and CDR2 LQKENI. V lost 5 bases and J lost 3; bases outside the gene matches: 12. The CDR3 runs 17 residues. The CDR3 here is CASSKLTVTGDTGELFF. The CDR3 DNA reads as TGTGCCAGCTCAAAACTAACGGTCACAGGGGACACCGGGGAGCTGTTTTTT.

The chain is built from TRBV11-3 and TRBJ2-3; possibly TRBD2 for D (6 bases). Germline V CDR1 and CDR2: SGHNT, YENEEA. Trimming removed 5 bases from V and 5 bases from J, with 17 bases in between. CDR3 size: 15 residues. CDR3 region: CASSPGEGRIDTQYF. The DNA for the CDR3 is TGTGCCAGCAGCCCCGGAGAAGGGAGGATAGATACGCAGTATTTT.

This rearrangement joins TRBV14 to TRBJ2-1; 8 bases match TRBD2. The CDR3 runs to 14 residues. The junction had 2 bases not matched to a gene; V was cut back by 1 base and J by 6 bases. Germline V gene lookup returns CDR1 SGHDN and CDR2 FVKESK. DNA of the CDR3: TGTGCCAGCAGCCAAGGAGCGGGGGTCAATGAGCAGTTCTTC. As protein: CASSQGAGVNEQFF.

The CDR3 DNA sequence: TGTGCCAGCAGCTTGGGGACTAGTCGGGAGACCCAGTACTTC. Translated: CASSLGTSRETQYF. This chain uses TRBV7-3 with TRBJ2-5; 8 positions agree with TRBD2. V shed 3 bases and J 5 bases; nucleotides not matched to a gene: 5. The CDR3 has 14 residues. Germline CDR1 SGHTA, CDR2 FQGTGA.

This clone has only a few counts. This sequence joins TRBV7-2 and TRBJ1-5; D gene unclear. Trimming shortened V by 5 bases and J by 4 bases, and 9 bases separated the two germline ends. The germline gives CDR1 SGHTA, CDR2 FQGNSA. The length of the CDR3 is 13 residues. The DNA of the CDR3 is TGTGCCAGCAGCCCACAAGCGAATCAGCCCCAGCATTTT. Its translation is CASSPQANQPQHF.

The chain recombines TRBV28 with TRBJ2-2; the match to TRBD1 covers 7 bases. Looked up from germline, CDR1 is MDHEN and CDR2 is SYDVKM. J was trimmed by 0 bases and V by 4 bases; bases with no gene match: 2. This CDR3 is built from 15 residues. The CDR3 region has the DNA TGTGCCAGCAGTTCGACAGGGACGAACACCGGGGAGCTGTTTTTT. Amino acid sequence: CASSSTGTNTGELFF.

The chain links TRBV28 to TRBJ1-2; the D is unclear. Trimming left V 8 bases short and J 3 bases short, with 16 bases between. The CDR3 length is 14 residues. Germline-derived CDR1 and CDR2 are MDHEN and SYDVKM. The CDR3 bases are TGTGCCAGCTCTATGCCAGCCACCTACTATGGCTACACCTTC. Protein product: CASSMPATYYGYTF.

The chain joins TRBV19 to TRBJ1-5; 7 bases fit TRBD1. Germline V lookup: CDR1 LNHDA, CDR2 SQIVND (reference sequence). V lost 5 bases, J lost 7 bases, and 8 bases stayed unmatched. CDR3 length: 14 amino acids. CDR3: CASSHDRAIQPQHF. CDR3 coding DNA: TGTGCCAGTAGTCATGACAGGGCAATCCAGCCCCAGCATTTT. Looking up the rest from reference TRBV19 and TRBJ1-5 gives the full variable domain: DGGITQSPKYLFRKEGQNVTLSCEQNLNHDAMYWYRQDPGQGLRLIYYSQIVNDFQKGDIAEGYSVSREKKESFPLTVTSAQKNPTAFYLCASSHDRAIQPQHFGDGTRLSIL.